The 25 T cell receptor beta chains given below trace back to one sample, sequenced in a study of blood T cell repertoires in COVID-19. Data came from immunoSEQ multiplex PCR; TCRdb stores just in-frame clones and leaves some out. The sample includes around 200,000 clones, 75% to 85% of them seen just once. The sequenced sample was PBMCs or T cells enriched from blood (not recorded which). The receptor source for this set is a middle-aged woman with acute COVID-19.

V gene TRBV6-1 combines with J gene TRBJ1-5; 8 nucleotides align to TRBD1. This CDR3 is 19 amino acids long. Germline V gene sequence: CDR1 MNHNS, CDR2 SASEGT. J lost 0 bases, V lost 4 bases, and 14 bases had no gene match. CDR3 loop: CASSARQGRIGNSNQPQHF. CDR3 sequence (DNA): TGTGCCAGCAGTGCCCGACAGGGGAGGATTGGGAATAGCAATCAGCCCCAGCATTTT.

This clone has a handful of counts. The chain uses TRBV25-1 and TRBJ1-1, with 10 positions matching TRBD1. CDR3 length: 14 amino acids. In germline, CDR1 is MGHDK, CDR2 SYGVNS. V gave up 6 bases and J gave up 13 bases; unmatched junction bases: 14. The CDR3 loop is CASSLPGTGVLGFF. The CDR3 DNA reads as TGTGCCAGCAGCCTTCCCGGGACAGGGGTGTTGGGTTTCTTT.

V usage is TRBV21-1 and J usage is TRBJ1-5; the DNA was not compared with TRBD1, the D call given in the table. TRBV21-1 is annotated as a pseudogene. There are 15 residues in the CDR3. The CDR3 here is CASNPDRGYSQPQHF. Here the CDR3 DNA reads TGTGCCAGCAATCCGGACAGGGGCTACAGTCAGCCCCAGCATTTT.

This clone was observed a single time. The CDR3 loop reads CASSPTGYNQPQHF. The CDR3 nucleotides are TGTGCCAGTAGCCCGACAGGCTACAATCAGCCCCAGCATTTT. The chain joins TRBV19 to TRBJ1-5; D possibly corresponds to TRBD1 (6 bases). Germline V gene data show CDR1 as LNHDA and CDR2 as SQIVND (reference sequence). Trimming stripped 6 bases from V and 3 bases from J, with 12 bases between. The CDR3 is made up of 14 amino acids. The complete variable domain, with remaining parts taken from reference TRBV19 and TRBJ1-5, reads DGGITQSPKYLFRKEGQNVTLSCEQNLNHDAMYWYRQDPGQGLRLIYYSQIVNDFQKGDIAEGYSVSREKKESFPLTVTSAQKNPTAFYLCASSPTGYNQPQHFGDGTRLSIL.

The V call is TRBV6-2 or TRBV6-3, the J call TRBJ2-6; weak D call: TRBD1 (5 bases). The V end was cut by 3 bases, the J end by 0 bases, with 12 bases between. Germline V CDR1 and CDR2: MNHEY, SVGEGT. The CDR3 totals 17 residues. This chain's CDR3 is CASSYQGVRSGANVLTF. CDR3 bases: TGTGCCAGCAGTTATCAAGGGGTGCGCTCTGGGGCCAACGTCCTGACTTTC.

The rearrangement links TRBV6-2 or TRBV6-3 to TRBJ2-1; D is perhaps TRBD2 (5 bases). The CDR3 sequence is 15 residues long. V gave up 3 bases and J gave up 0 bases, with 9 bases separating them. CDR1 is MNHEY, CDR2 SVGEGT, per germline. Here the CDR3 DNA reads TGTGCCAGCAGTTATCGGGGTCTCTCCTACAATGAGCAGTTCTTC. As protein: CASSYRGLSYNEQFF.

The J gene is TRBJ2-7, the V gene TRBV5-6, with 7 bases identical to TRBD1. Trimming at V came to 0 bases and at J to 2 bases, leaving 2 bases not matched to a gene. This CDR3 has 14 amino acids. Germline-derived CDR1 and CDR2 are SGHDT and YYEEEE. CDR3: CASSLGDRPYEQYF. In nucleotides, the CDR3 is TGTGCCAGCAGCTTGGGGGACAGACCCTACGAGCAGTACTTC.

This chain joins TRBV5-1 and TRBJ2-7; maybe TRBD2 (6 bases). V dropped 0 bases and J dropped 3 bases, with 13 bases sitting between them. The germline CDR1 and CDR2 sequences are SGHRS and YFSETQ. The CDR3 is 15 amino acids. CDR3 region: CASSLGPGLGYEQYF. CDR3 DNA: TGCGCCAGCAGCTTGGGACCGGGACTGGGCTACGAGCAGTACTTC.

The rearrangement joins TRBV27 to TRBJ1-4; the D gene is possibly TRBD1 (5 bases). CDR1 and CDR2 (germline): MNHEY, SMNVEV (reference sequence). Trimming removed 3 bases from V and 7 bases from J, with 9 bases in between. This CDR3 is 13 amino acids long. The CDR3 protein is CASSLAGLEKLFF. The CDR3 DNA reads TGTGCCAGCAGTTTGGCGGGGCTTGAAAAACTGTTTTTT.

This clone was observed a handful of times. The J gene is TRBJ1-5, the V gene TRBV9; TRBD1 might be the D (5 bases). The V gene's germline CDR1 is SGDLS and CDR2 YYNGEE. The CDR3 sequence is 15 residues long. The V end was cut by 0 bases, the J end by 4 bases, with 11 bases between. The DNA for the CDR3 is TGTGCCAGCAGCGTAGGGCCCCAGGGTAATCAGCCCCAGCATTTT. Its protein is CASSVGPQGNQPQHF.

About this clone itself: At one of its ends the junction is not consistent with the germline gene, which may arise from a read error. This chain uses TRBV28 with TRBJ1-1; D ambiguous. Per germline, CDR1 MDHEN and CDR2 SYDVKM. CDR3 size: 13 residues. Here the CDR3 reads CARSLLGVTEAFF. The CDR3 region has the DNA TGTGCCAGGAGTTTATTGGGAGTCACTGAAGCTTTCTTT.

This clone was observed a handful of times. The V call is TRBV6-1, the J call TRBJ1-4, with D unclear. CDR1 and CDR2 from the germline V gene are MNHNS and SASEGT. There are 14 residues in the CDR3. Trimming pared 3 bases from V and 7 bases from J, leaving 12 bases between. The DNA of the CDR3 is TGTGCCAGCAGTGACCGGAGGTCTGGTGAAAAACTGTTTTTT. This encodes CASSDRRSGEKLFF.

This chain connects TRBV2 to TRBJ1-3; 12 positions agree with TRBD1. CDR1 and CDR2 from the germline V gene are SNHLY and FYNNEI. V was pared by 11 bases and J by 0 bases, with 8 bases of the junction left unmatched. CDR3 length: 16 amino acids. The CDR3 loop reads CAGGQGAMSSGNTIYF. For the CDR3, the DNA is TGTGCCGGGGGACAGGGGGCCATGAGCTCTGGAAACACCATATATTTT.

The chain has TRBV29-1 and TRBJ1-2; maybe TRBD1 (5 bases). V dropped 3 bases and J dropped 7 bases, with 15 bases sitting between them. CDR1 SQVTM and CDR2 ANQGSEA come from the germline V gene. CDR3 size: 13 residues. CDR3 sequence reads: CSVDRRGVFGYTF. As DNA, the CDR3 is TGCAGCGTTGACAGGCGGGGCGTGTTTGGCTACACCTTC.

With regard to this clone: Other DNA sequences of this sample code for an identical CDR3. The chain carries TRBV6-5 and TRBJ1-5, with D possibly matching TRBD1 (5 bases). CDR3 size: 15 residues. Looked up from germline, CDR1 is MNHEY and CDR2 is SVGAGI. V shed 6 bases and J shed 1 base, with 13 bases lying between them. CDR3 DNA sequence: TGTGCCAGCAGGCCGCGGGGACCAAGCAATCAGCCCCAGCATTTT. Its protein is CASRPRGPSNQPQHF.

The rearrangement links TRBV6-5 to TRBJ1-2; D remains ambiguous. With 7 bases removed from V and 3 bases from J, the gap between germline ends came to 15 bases. Germline V gene lookup returns CDR1 MNHEY and CDR2 SVGAGI. There are 14 residues in the CDR3. DNA for the CDR3: TGTGCCAGCACGCCCGGAGGCAGATACTATGGCTACACCTTC. Protein sequence: CASTPGGRYYGYTF.

The chain has TRBV9 and TRBJ1-3; 10 nucleotides agree with TRBD1. Germline lookup yields CDR1 SGDLS and CDR2 YYNGEE. The V segment lost 4 bases and the J segment 3 bases; nucleotides outside the gene matches: 7. This CDR3 contains 16 residues. CDR3 loop: CASSPQTGGFGNTIYF. Here the CDR3 DNA reads TGTGCCAGCAGCCCTCAGACAGGGGGCTTTGGAAACACCATATATTTT.

As for this clone: This specimen includes other DNA sequences encoding the same CDR3. This chain joins TRBV27 and TRBJ1-6; the D gene is possibly TRBD1 (5 bases). The length of the CDR3 is 12 residues. The V gene lost 9 bases and the J gene lost 9 bases, with 12 bases spanning the gap. CDR1 is MNHEY, CDR2 SMNVEV, per germline (reference sequence). The CDR3 DNA sequence: TGTGCCAGTCGTACGGGGGGTTCACCCCTCCACTTT. It codes for CASRTGGSPLHF.

The count of this clone is one. The genes are TRBV24-1 and TRBJ2-5; TRBD2 matches at 10 bases. The CDR3 is 16 residues long. Unmatched junction bases numbered 2, after V lost 0 bases and J lost 2 bases. The germline gives CDR1 KGHDR, CDR2 SFDVKD. CDR3 nucleotides: TGTGCCACCAGTGATTTGACTAGCGGGGATCAAGAGACCCAGTACTTC. It is translated as CATSDLTSGDQETQYF.

The table lists this clone with a few counts. This sequence joins TRBV3-1 (or the pseudogene TRBV3-2) and TRBJ1-4; maybe TRBD1 (6 bases). V lost 4 bases and J lost 3, with 9 bases in between. Germline CDR1 and CDR2: LGHDT and YNNKEL (reference sequence). This CDR3 has 14 amino acids. CDR3 loop: CASSPTGSNEKLFF. CDR3 DNA sequence: TGTGCCAGCAGCCCTACAGGGTCTAATGAAAAACTGTTTTTT.

This chain links TRBV3-1 (or the pseudogene TRBV3-2) with TRBJ2-2; TRBD1 agrees at 10 bases. This CDR3 region has 15 residues. V shed 3 bases and J 4 bases; nucleotides not matched to a gene: 2. The germline CDR1 and CDR2 sequences are LGHDT and YNNKEL (reference sequence). The DNA of the CDR3 is TGTGCCAGCAGCCAGGGGGACAGGGGCACCGGGGAGCTGTTTTTT. Translating gives CASSQGDRGTGELFF.

J is TRBJ1-1 and V is TRBV2, with a tentative D call TRBD1 (6 bases). V was cut by 8 bases and J by 4 bases, with 14 bases left in between. Germline CDR1 is SNHLY and CDR2 is FYNNEI. The CDR3 spans 13 residues. The CDR3 DNA follows: TGTGCCAGCTGGCAGGGGAGTGGCACTGAAGCTTTCTTT. Its protein is CASWQGSGTEAFF.

The chain couples TRBV4-2 to TRBJ1-1; TRBD1 aligns across 8 bases. CDR3 length equals 17 residues. After removal of 0 bases from V and 4 bases from J, the junction contained 10 bases not matched to a gene. CDR1 is LGHNA and CDR2 is YNFKEQ in the germline V gene. CDR3 in amino acids: CASSQDLKSRGLTEAFF. The CDR3 nucleotides read TGTGCCAGCAGCCAAGATCTAAAAAGCAGGGGGCTCACTGAAGCTTTCTTT.

This clone was observed once. The chain couples TRBV12-5 to TRBJ1-2; 7 bases fit TRBD1. Germline assignment: CDR1 LGHNT and CDR2 FRNRAP. This CDR3 spans 16 amino acids. Trimming cost V 0 bases and J 5 bases; bases outside gene matches: 9. DNA for the CDR3: TGTGCTAGTGGTTTGGTAGGGGGACAGAGTTTATATGGCTACACCTTC. It encodes CASGLVGGQSLYGYTF.

The chain employs TRBV11-3 and TRBJ2-5, with D hard to call. Deletions cut 1 base from V and 4 bases from J, with 10 bases between. The CDR3 has 14 residues. From germline, CDR1 is SGHNT and CDR2 YENEEA. The CDR3 region has the DNA TGTGCCAGCAGCTTAGGCCCGCCGGGAGAGACCCAGTACTTC. Its protein product is CASSLGPPGETQYF.